These T cell receptor beta chains were read from a single sample in a study of blood T cell repertoires in COVID-19. The protocol was immunoSEQ multiplex PCR, while the TCRdb copy is restricted to in-frame clones and leaves out a portion. The data contain 210,000 or so clones, around 90% of them singletons. What was sequenced was peripheral blood. The receptors come from a man aged 35-49 years with acute or convalescent COVID-19. Both conserved end residues are part of each CDR3.

V gene,J gene,CDR3 protein
TRBV7-9,TRBJ2-5,CASSPRSSGSQWTQYF
TRBV12-3/TRBV12-4,TRBJ2-7,CASSFGKTYEQYF
TRBV6-5,TRBJ2-1,CASSRTYPGGGFF
TRBV24-1,TRBJ2-5,CATSDPTSGGAETQYF
TRBV6-2/TRBV6-3,TRBJ1-1,CASSKTYRAVKSEAFF
TRBV5-1,TRBJ2-1,CASSLIPLAAINEQFF
TRBV4-3,TRBJ2-2,CASGSGGLVGELFF
TRBV9,TRBJ2-6,CASSVVAGANVLTF
TRBV18,TRBJ1-4,CASSPGQGGEKLFF
TRBV28,TRBJ2-3,CASSPSFSQRAGSTDTQYF
TRBV19,TRBJ1-6,CASSPTPNNSPLHF
TRBV19,TRBJ1-5,CASSIFGQGASQPQHF
TRBV7-2,TRBJ2-3,CASSLVRFGTGGTDTQYF
TRBV14,TRBJ2-1,CASRFDYYNEQFF
TRBV19,TRBJ1-5,CASSYRDRGTGNQPQHF
TRBV6-2/TRBV6-3,TRBJ1-1,CASSQGMYTEAFF
TRBV9,TRBJ1-2,CASTVGQNLYGYTF
TRBV4-2,TRBJ1-4,CASSPNTATNEKLFF
TRBV6-2/TRBV6-3,TRBJ1-1,CASSYQDRGSLAIEAFF